This record looks at one T cell receptor beta chain sequence and its context. This clonotype occurred a few times. Its antigen is still unknown. No clone much larger than this one lies a single base away; base qualities are absent. Measured from the cysteine to the phenylalanine, the CDR3 is 12 residues long. Only the CDR3 DNA is retained, 36 bases long and in frame from the first base. The germline V gene encodes CDR1 MNHEY and CDR2 SMNVEV (reference sequence). V loses 8 bases of germline sequence and J loses 6 bases, and the interval between the two ends is 10 bases. In the paper's terms, the treatment or condition label means: in vitro stimulation with specific CMV peptide epitopes to enrich CMV-specific T cells. The data derive from a study of T cell repertoires in cytomegalovirus infection (dated by TCRdb to about 2019). About the study as a whole: The peptide stimulations were aimed at well-studied HLA-B-restricted epitopes as well as recently identified HLA-C-restricted CMV epitopes, whose presentation resists viral immunomodulation. Donor HLA type was relevant to the analysis, as public TCR beta signatures indicated carriage of CMV infection together with the matching HLA type. Broader findings and caveats from the paper: In the ex vivo response, HLA-C-restricted CMV-specific TCR beta clonotypes were dominant, and in two of eight donors the single most frequent clonotype came from this HLA-C-restricted group. Carriers of CMV infection plus the relevant HLA type were discriminated by the cumulative frequency of public TCR beta family members in the study cohort and in an independent roughly 400-donor cohort.

Sequencing instrument: Illumina HiSeq 1500. Starting from the raw public reads, TCRdb applied fastp trimming at Q25, assembled clones with MiXCR and retained in-frame beta chains. All rows with the same CDR3 protein become a single entry with the most common DNA and genes. Present in this sample are about 830,000 distinct CDR3 sequences, around a third of which were seen just once. The ten largest clones take up 9.5% to 15% of the sample. The sequence derives from a human donor in good health (CMV status not recorded). Some clones in this sample may be carry-over from other donors' samples. The sample was cultured CD8+ T cells from PBMCs, taken from culture after CMV antigen stimulation. The sequence links TRBV27 to TRBJ2-2; TRBD2 is perhaps the D gene, given 6 matching bases. The DNA is as follows: TGTGCCAGCGGCGTAGCGGCCGGGGAGCTGTTTTTT. This gives the protein CASGVAAGELFF.